This T cell receptor beta chain was sequenced in a study of cytomegalovirus exposure and HLA in healthy donors. On the study more broadly: Drawn from HLA-typed donors, tens of millions of unique TCRs were held in an early data release.

Note on this clone: The antigen is not known.

The CDR3 has 16 residues. Trimming left V 1 base short and J 0 bases short, with 10 bases between. CDR1 is MDHEN and CDR2 is SYDVKM in the germline V gene. The PCR made use of 60 Vbeta and 13 Jbeta primers. TCRdb keeps only in-frame clones here, not all; method: immunoSEQ multiplex PCR. The sample has over 65,000 clones, 60% to 80% seen once. Study-level findings and limits: It was likely that a cluster of highly shared sequence variants was a sequencing artifact.

Sequencing was performed on PBMCs. The TCR comes from a woman aged 40 to 50 in good health and CMV-seronegative. The chain has TRBV28 and TRBJ2-1; unclear D gene. In DNA, the CDR3 is TGTGCCAGCAGTTTATCCCTAGAAAGCTCCTACAATGAGCAGTTCTTC. It codes for CASSLSLESSYNEQFF.